This T cell receptor beta chain was found in a study of blood T cells in healthy people across ages. Whole-study findings and limits: Nothing was known about donor CMV status, and this possibly confounded expanded clonotype changes.

To note about this clonotype: Its antigen is not identified.

The authors ran a second PCR of about 6 to 11 cycles using a sample-barcoded 5' primer and a J-beta primer mix. TCRdb analysed the 5' RACE reads with MiXCR anew, one entry per CDR3 protein. The table records about 1.1 million distinct CDR3 sequences, 35% to 40% of them present only once. V lost 5 bases, J lost 4 bases, and 19 bases lay in between. The length of the CDR3 is 16 residues. Germline values: CDR1 SGHTA, CDR2 FQGNSA. This receptor was taken from a man younger than 35 in good health. Sequencing was done on a sample of blood. The rearrangement links TRBV7-2 to TRBJ2-3; tentative D call: TRBD1 (5 bases). The CDR3 DNA sequence: TGTGCCAGCAGCCCCCAAAGGACAAGAAGGGCAGATACGCAGTATTTT. This encodes CASSPQRTRRADTQYF.